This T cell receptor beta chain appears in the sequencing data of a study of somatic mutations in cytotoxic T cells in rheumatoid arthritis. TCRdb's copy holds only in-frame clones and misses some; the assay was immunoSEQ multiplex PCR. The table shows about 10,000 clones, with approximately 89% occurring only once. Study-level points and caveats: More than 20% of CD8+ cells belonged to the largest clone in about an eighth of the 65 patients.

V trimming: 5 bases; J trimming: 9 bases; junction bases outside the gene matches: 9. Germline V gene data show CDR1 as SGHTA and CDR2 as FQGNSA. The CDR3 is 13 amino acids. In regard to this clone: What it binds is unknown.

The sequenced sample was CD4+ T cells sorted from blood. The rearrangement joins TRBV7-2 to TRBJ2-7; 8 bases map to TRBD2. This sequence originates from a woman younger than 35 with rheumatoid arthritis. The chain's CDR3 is CASSAGGGVGQYF. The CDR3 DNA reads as TGTGCCAGCAGCGCGGGGGGCGGCGTAGGGCAGTACTTC.